This paragraph covers one T cell receptor (beta chain) sequence. Its antigen remains unidentified. This sample is part of a study of cytomegalovirus exposure and HLA in healthy donors. Separate from the roughly 630-subject first cohort was the 120-subject validation cohort, to which the donors belonged. Sequencing used immunoSEQ multiplex PCR; TCRdb keeps in-frame clones, though not all of them. Altogether about 150,000 clones are present, just under 85% being singletons, with the ten largest covering about 32%. Germline CDR1 SSHAT, CDR2 FNYEAQ (reference sequence). V gave up 0 bases and J gave up 3 bases, with 6 bases separating them. The CDR3 runs to 14 residues. Study-level results: It was found in a later analysis that first-cohort TCR clusters tended to co-occur in the 90 to 150 validation repertoires. More than 150 TCR beta chains were listed as cytomegalovirus-associated. In vitro assays verified that three CMV-associated chains recognized CMV antigens specifically.

The chain combines TRBV7-7 with TRBJ2-1; no clear D gene. The specimen sequenced was PBMCs. This clonotype was obtained from a young man in good health and CMV-seropositive. The CDR3 coding sequence is TGTGCCAGCAGCTTAGCATCCAACTACAATGAGCAGTTCTTC. Translating it yields CASSLASNYNEQFF.